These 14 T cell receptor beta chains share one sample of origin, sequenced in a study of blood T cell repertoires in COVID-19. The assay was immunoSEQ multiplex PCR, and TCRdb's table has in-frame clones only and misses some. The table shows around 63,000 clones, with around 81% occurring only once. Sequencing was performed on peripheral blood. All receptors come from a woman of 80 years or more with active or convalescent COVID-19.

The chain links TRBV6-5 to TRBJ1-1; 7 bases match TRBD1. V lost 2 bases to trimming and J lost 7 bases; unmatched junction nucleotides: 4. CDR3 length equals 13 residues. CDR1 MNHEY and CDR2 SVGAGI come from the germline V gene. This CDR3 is CASSYPGQYEAFF. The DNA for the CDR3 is TGTGCCAGCAGTTACCCGGGACAGTATGAAGCTTTCTTT.

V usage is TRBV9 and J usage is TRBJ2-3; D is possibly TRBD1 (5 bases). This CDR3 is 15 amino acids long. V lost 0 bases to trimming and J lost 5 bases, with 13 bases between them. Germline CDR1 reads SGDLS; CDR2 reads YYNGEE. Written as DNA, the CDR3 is TGTGCCAGCAGCGTAGGCGTGCAGGGCGGAGATACGCAGTATTTT. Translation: CASSVGVQGGDTQYF.

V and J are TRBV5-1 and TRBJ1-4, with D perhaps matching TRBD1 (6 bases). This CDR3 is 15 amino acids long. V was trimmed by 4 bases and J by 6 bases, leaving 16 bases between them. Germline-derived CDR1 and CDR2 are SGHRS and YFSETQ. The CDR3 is CASSEQGFQDEKLFF. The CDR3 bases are TGCGCCAGCAGCGAACAGGGTTTTCAAGATGAAAAACTGTTTTTT.

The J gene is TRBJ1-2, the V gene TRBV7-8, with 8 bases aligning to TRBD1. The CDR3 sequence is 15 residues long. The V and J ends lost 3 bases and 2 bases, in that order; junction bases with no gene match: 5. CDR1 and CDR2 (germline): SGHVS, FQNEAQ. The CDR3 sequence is CASSFGTGANYGYTF. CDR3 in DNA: TGTGCCAGCAGCTTCGGGACAGGAGCCAACTATGGCTACACCTTC. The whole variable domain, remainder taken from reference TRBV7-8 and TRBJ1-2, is GAGVSQSPRYKVAKRGQDVALRCDPISGHVSLFWYQQALGQGPEFLTYFQNEAQLDKSGLPSDRFFAERPEGSVSTLKIQRTQQEDSAVYLCASSFGTGANYGYTFGSGTRLTVV.

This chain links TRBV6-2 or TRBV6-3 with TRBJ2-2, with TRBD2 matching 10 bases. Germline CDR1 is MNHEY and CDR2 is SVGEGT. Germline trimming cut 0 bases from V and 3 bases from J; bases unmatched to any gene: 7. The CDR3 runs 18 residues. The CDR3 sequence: CASSYSIASGGYTGELFF. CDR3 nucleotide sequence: TGTGCCAGCAGTTACTCGATCGCTAGCGGGGGTTACACCGGGGAGCTGTTTTTT.

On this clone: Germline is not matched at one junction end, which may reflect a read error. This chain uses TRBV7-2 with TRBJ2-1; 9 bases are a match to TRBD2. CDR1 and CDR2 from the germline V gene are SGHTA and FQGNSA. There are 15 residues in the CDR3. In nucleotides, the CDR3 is TGTGCCAGCAGCTTAAAGGCTAGCGGGGACTTCCGGCAGATCTTC. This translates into CASSLKASGDFRQIF.

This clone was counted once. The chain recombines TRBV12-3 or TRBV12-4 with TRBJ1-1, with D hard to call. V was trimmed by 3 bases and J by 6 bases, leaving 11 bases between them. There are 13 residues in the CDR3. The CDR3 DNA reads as TGTGCCAGCAGTTTTGTCCTACTACCTGAAGCTTTCTTT. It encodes CASSFVLLPEAFF.

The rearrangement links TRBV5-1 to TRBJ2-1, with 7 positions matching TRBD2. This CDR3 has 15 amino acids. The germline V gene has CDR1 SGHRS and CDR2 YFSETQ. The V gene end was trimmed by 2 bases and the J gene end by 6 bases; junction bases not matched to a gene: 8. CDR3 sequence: CASSLRLAGGNEQFF. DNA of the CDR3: TGCGCCAGCAGCTTACGACTAGCCGGCGGCAATGAGCAGTTCTTC.

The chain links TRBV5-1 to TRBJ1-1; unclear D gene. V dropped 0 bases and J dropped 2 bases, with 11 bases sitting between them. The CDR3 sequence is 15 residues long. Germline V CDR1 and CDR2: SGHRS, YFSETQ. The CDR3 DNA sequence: TGCGCCAGCAGCTTGGGGGCAGTAACCAACACTGAAGCTTTCTTT. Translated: CASSLGAVTNTEAFF.

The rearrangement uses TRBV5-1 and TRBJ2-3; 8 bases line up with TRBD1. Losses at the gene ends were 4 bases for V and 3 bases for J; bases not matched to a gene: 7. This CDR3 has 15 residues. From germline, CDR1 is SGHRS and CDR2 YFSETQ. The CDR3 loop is CASSGGQGQTDTQYF. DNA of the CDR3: TGCGCCAGCAGCGGTGGACAGGGTCAAACAGATACGCAGTATTTT.

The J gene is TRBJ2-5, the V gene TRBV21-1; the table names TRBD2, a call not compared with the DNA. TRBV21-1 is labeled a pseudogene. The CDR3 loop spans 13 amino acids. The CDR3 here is CASSNSVQETQYF. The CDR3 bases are TGTGCCAGCAGCAATTCGGTCCAAGAGACCCAGTACTTC.

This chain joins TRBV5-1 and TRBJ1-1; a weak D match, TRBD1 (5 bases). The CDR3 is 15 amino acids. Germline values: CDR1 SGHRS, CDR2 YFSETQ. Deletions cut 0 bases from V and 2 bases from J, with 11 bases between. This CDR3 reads CASSLAGRGNTEAFF. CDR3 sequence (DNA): TGCGCCAGCAGCTTGGCGGGGAGGGGTAACACTGAAGCTTTCTTT.

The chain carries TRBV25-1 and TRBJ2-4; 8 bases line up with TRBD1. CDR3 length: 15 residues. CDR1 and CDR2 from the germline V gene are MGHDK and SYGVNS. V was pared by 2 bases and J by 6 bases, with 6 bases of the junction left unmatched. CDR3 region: CASSERGGQGNIQYF. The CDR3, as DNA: TGTGCCAGCAGTGAAAGGGGAGGACAGGGAAACATTCAGTACTTC.

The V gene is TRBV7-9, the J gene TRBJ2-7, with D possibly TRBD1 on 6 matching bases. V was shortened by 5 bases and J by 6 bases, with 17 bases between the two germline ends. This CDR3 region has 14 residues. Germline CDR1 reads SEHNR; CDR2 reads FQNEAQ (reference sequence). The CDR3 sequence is CASSANAGRGEQYF. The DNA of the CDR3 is TGTGCCAGCAGCGCAAACGCCGGCAGGGGCGAGCAGTACTTC.